The 12 T cell receptor beta chains reported below all come from one sample, sequenced in a study of response to subunit inactivated influenza vaccine. TCRdb reprocessed the RT-PCR reads with MiXCR, giving one entry per CDR3 protein. The table lists approximately 500,000 distinct CDR3 sequences, less than 25% of them singletons. These same records also appear under a second study, on T cells expressing NK-cell markers. In that study: Production of TCR beta cDNA relied on 5'RACE template switching with UMIs.

The sequencing here drew on CD4+ T cells sorted from PBMCs, taken 12 days after vaccination. These receptors all stem from a man aged 50-60 years who received an inactivated influenza vaccine.

The chain joins TRBV20-1 to TRBJ2-7, with no clear D. V lost 6 bases to trimming and J lost 3 bases, with 15 bases between them. Per the germline V gene, CDR1 is DFQATT and CDR2 is SNEGSKA (reference sequence). CDR3 size: 13 residues. The CDR3 sequence is CSAAPAVDYEQYF. The CDR3 nucleotides are TGCAGTGCCGCACCGGCTGTTGACTACGAGCAGTACTTC.

Comment on this clonotype: A much larger clone lies a single base off, so this may be a read error. This sequence joins TRBV7-3 and TRBJ2-7; D ambiguous. The CDR3 is 14 residues long. Germline V gene data show CDR1 as SGHTA and CDR2 as FQGTGA. As DNA, the CDR3 is TGTGCCAGCAGCTTACAGGCAGGAAAATACGAGCAGTGCTTC. It is translated as CASSLQAGKYEQCF.

This clonotype was counted only a few times. J is TRBJ2-7 and V is TRBV5-1, with D perhaps matching TRBD2 (5 bases). This CDR3 has 14 residues. The germline V gene encodes CDR1 SGHRS and CDR2 YFSETQ. V was clipped by 0 bases and J by 2 bases, with 9 bases between them. The CDR3 nucleotides are TGCGCCAGCAGCTTGGGGATGGAGGCCTACGAGCAGTACTTC. Its protein is CASSLGMEAYEQYF.

This clonotype appeared a few times. This rearrangement joins TRBV10-2 to TRBJ2-1; D call uncertain. This CDR3 spans 15 amino acids. V was clipped by 7 bases and J by 2 bases, with 15 bases between them. Per germline, CDR1 WSHSY and CDR2 SAAADI. CDR3 sequence reads: CASISDTIPYNEQFF. The CDR3 DNA reads as TGCGCCAGCATTTCAGACACGATCCCCTACAATGAGCAGTTCTTC.

This rearrangement joins TRBV5-1 to TRBJ2-7; 8 bases match TRBD1. The CDR3 covers 14 residues. V shed 2 bases and J 3 bases; nucleotides not matched to a gene: 4. Germline CDR1 is SGHRS and CDR2 is YFSETQ. CDR3 residues: CASSFITGGYEQYF. CDR3 bases: TGCGCCAGCAGCTTTATCACAGGGGGCTACGAGCAGTACTTC.

J is TRBJ2-7 and V is TRBV20-1; the D is unclear. Germline-derived CDR1 and CDR2 are DFQATT and SNEGSKA (reference sequence). CDR3 length equals 14 residues. V was trimmed by 0 bases and J by 1 base, leaving 10 bases between them. The CDR3 nucleotides are TGCAGTGCTAGAGAAGTTCGCGTTTCCTACGAGCAGTACTTC. It yields the protein CSAREVRVSYEQYF.

This clonotype was counted a few times. The V and J genes are TRBV5-5 and TRBJ1-1, with a weak D call TRBD1 (6 bases). The V end was cut by 1 base, the J end by 3 bases, with 19 bases between. The CDR3 is 17 amino acids. Germline CDR1 reads SGHKS; CDR2 reads YYEKEE (reference sequence). CDR3 bases: TGTGCCAGCAGCTTGCCCACCGGGGGGGCCGTTCACACTGAAGCTTTCTTT. Amino acids: CASSLPTGGAVHTEAFF.

The chain uses TRBV20-1 and TRBJ2-5; 8 bases align to TRBD2. Germline CDR1 reads DFQATT; CDR2 reads SNEGSKA (reference sequence). The CDR3 covers 15 residues. Unmatched junction bases numbered 11, after V lost 3 bases and J lost 5 bases. CDR3: CSASRTGLAAETQYF. The CDR3 DNA follows: TGCAGTGCTAGCCGGACCGGACTAGCAGCGGAGACCCAGTACTTC.

This clonotype occurred many times. The genes are TRBV7-6 and TRBJ2-7; D possibly uses TRBD1 or TRBD2 (6 bases each). The V gene's germline CDR1 is SGHVS and CDR2 FNYEAQ. This CDR3 contains 14 residues. Trimming removed 1 base from V and 5 bases from J, with 12 bases in between. CDR3 region: CASSLEQGGDEQYF. CDR3 DNA sequence: TGTGCCAGCAGCTTAGAACAGGGAGGCGACGAGCAGTACTTC.

This chain links TRBV5-1 with TRBJ2-7, with TRBD1 matching 7 bases. Germline V gives CDR1 SGHRS, CDR2 YFSETQ. J was trimmed by 0 bases and V by 2 bases; bases with no gene match: 2. The CDR3 loop spans 14 amino acids. As DNA, the CDR3 is TGCGCCAGCAGCTTCCAGGGGGACTCCTACGAGCAGTACTTC. This gives the protein CASSFQGDSYEQYF.

CDR3 loop: CSASGRALSTHDEQFF. The CDR3 nucleotides read TGCAGTGCTAGCGGGAGGGCCCTCTCCACCCATGATGAGCAGTTCTTC. J is TRBJ2-1 and V is TRBV20-1; 8 bases match TRBD2. Germline V gene lookup returns CDR1 DFQATT and CDR2 SNEGSKA (reference sequence). This CDR3 is built from 16 residues. V lost 3 bases, J lost 8 bases, and 15 bases stayed unmatched.

This clonotype has only a few counts. V is TRBV30 and J is TRBJ2-1; D might be TRBD2 (6 bases). The germline V gene has CDR1 GTSNPN and CDR2 SVGIG (reference sequence). This CDR3 has 11 amino acids. Trimming removed 4 bases at V and 8 bases at J, with 9 bases between. The CDR3 is CAWMGGYEQFF. CDR3 sequence (DNA): TGTGCCTGGATGGGGGGATATGAGCAGTTCTTC.